Listed here are 26 T cell receptor beta chains from one sample, sequenced in a study of cytomegalovirus exposure and HLA in healthy donors. Researchers ran the PCR with 60 Vbeta and 13 Jbeta primers. Here immunoSEQ multiplex PCR was the method, and the copy in TCRdb shows in-frame clones only, minus some. The sample records under 200,000 clones, 80% being singletons. Sample: PBMCs. These receptors were taken from a man aged 25-45 years in good health and CMV-seronegative.

The chain couples TRBV7-9 to TRBJ2-2, with 7 positions matching TRBD2. The CDR3 spans 14 residues. V gave up 9 bases and J gave up 6 bases; unmatched junction bases: 10. From germline, CDR1 is SEHNR and CDR2 FQNEAQ (reference sequence). In DNA form, the CDR3 reads TGTGCCAGTACCGGACTAGTTAATCCCGGGGAGCTGTTTTTT. Translation: CASTGLVNPGELFF. Full variable domain (remainder filled in from reference TRBV7-9 and TRBJ2-2): DTGVSQNPRHKITKRGQNVTFRCDPISEHNRLYWYRQTLGQGPEFLTYFQNEAQLEKSRLLSDRFSAERPKGSFSTLEIQRTEQGDSAMYLCASTGLVNPGELFFGEGSRLTVL.

This clone was detected a few times. The chain recombines TRBV11-2 with TRBJ1-1; TRBD1 aligns across 7 bases. Germline lookup yields CDR1 SGHAT and CDR2 FQNNGV. Trimming at V came to 7 bases and at J to 4 bases, leaving 9 bases not matched to a gene. This CDR3 has 14 residues. The CDR3 nucleotides read TGTGCCAGCACCCTACTACAGGGGAGCACTGAAGCTTTCTTT. Amino acid sequence: CASTLLQGSTEAFF.

The chain is built from TRBV15 and TRBJ2-7; the match to TRBD1 covers 8 bases. This CDR3 is built from 15 residues. Germline trimming cut 4 bases from V and 1 base from J; bases unmatched to any gene: 6. Germline CDR1 is LNHNV and CDR2 is YYDKDF (reference sequence). The CDR3 protein is CATSKRQGRSYEQYF. Here the CDR3 DNA reads TGTGCCACCAGCAAGAGACAGGGGAGATCCTACGAGCAGTACTTC.

The V call is TRBV19, the J call TRBJ2-7; the D gene is possibly TRBD1 (6 bases). Germline CDR1 and CDR2: LNHDA and SQIVND (reference sequence). V was cut by 5 bases and J by 3 bases, with 17 bases left in between. This CDR3 has 15 residues. The CDR3 sequence: CASSPPRGSIYEQYF. The CDR3 DNA follows: TGTGCCAGTAGTCCCCCCAGGGGAAGCATCTACGAGCAGTACTTC.

CDR3 DNA: TGTGCCAGCAGTTTGCACAGTAAGAACGAGCAGTACTTC. It is translated as CASSLHSKNEQYF. The V call is TRBV28, the J call TRBJ2-7; the D is unclear. V lost 3 bases to trimming and J lost 5 bases, with 11 bases between them. The CDR3 sequence is 13 residues long. The germline V gene has CDR1 MDHEN and CDR2 SYDVKM.

The V and J genes are TRBV15 and TRBJ2-7; D is unclear. V dropped 5 bases and J dropped 9 bases, with 11 bases sitting between them. This CDR3 spans 11 amino acids. Germline V gives CDR1 LNHNV, CDR2 YYDKDF (reference sequence). The CDR3 reads CATSGGSGQYF. DNA for the CDR3: TGTGCCACCAGCGGCGGTTCTGGGCAGTACTTC.

The rearrangement joins TRBV6-1 to TRBJ1-2, with a possible D match to TRBD1 (6 bases). Trimming stripped 6 bases from V and 4 bases from J, with 12 bases between. This CDR3 spans 13 amino acids. From germline, CDR1 is MNHNS and CDR2 SASEGT. The CDR3 DNA reads TGTGCCAGCAGGGGTGGGGGCCTCTATGGCTACACCTTC. It specifies CASRGGGLYGYTF.

This clone occurred a few times. This chain's CDR3 is CASSEAWPIYEQYF. The CDR3, as DNA: TGTGCCAGCAGTGAAGCTTGGCCGATCTACGAGCAGTACTTC. The chain couples TRBV6-1 to TRBJ2-7, with D hard to call. V dropped 0 bases and J dropped 3 bases, with 9 bases sitting between them. This CDR3 has 14 amino acids. CDR1 is MNHNS, CDR2 SASEGT, per germline.

Only a few counts were recorded for this clone. The chain links TRBV6-5 to TRBJ1-5, with 9 nucleotides matching TRBD1. The J segment lost 7 bases and the V segment lost 8 bases, leaving 9 bases of the junction unmatched. This CDR3 has 14 residues. Per germline, CDR1 MNHEY and CDR2 SVGAGI. Written as DNA, the CDR3 is TGTGCCAGCCGACGGGGACAGGGTAGGCAGCCCCAGCATTTT. The encoded protein is CASRRGQGRQPQHF.

This chain uses TRBV6-5 with TRBJ2-7; D is unresolved. The CDR3 loop spans 14 amino acids. Looked up from germline, CDR1 is MNHEY and CDR2 is SVGAGI. V was clipped by 2 bases and J by 2 bases, with 10 bases between them. The CDR3 DNA reads TGTGCCAGCAGTTACGTCGCCGGAGCCTACGAGCAGTACTTC. Protein: CASSYVAGAYEQYF.

The chain employs TRBV18 and TRBJ1-5; D call uncertain. Trimming shortened V by 3 bases and J by 0 bases, and 6 bases separated the two germline ends. The CDR3 has 14 residues. CDR1 and CDR2 from the germline V gene are KGHSH and LQKENI. The CDR3, as DNA: TGTGCCAGCTCACCCCAGGATAGCAATCAGCCCCAGCATTTT. It is translated as CASSPQDSNQPQHF.

This rearrangement joins TRBV5-1 to TRBJ1-5; D is ambiguous. Between the trimmed V and J ends, which lost 2 bases and 6 bases, there was a span of 9 bases. CDR1 and CDR2 from the germline V gene are SGHRS and YFSETQ. The CDR3 has 13 residues. The CDR3 DNA follows: TGCGCCAGCAGCTTCGACGGGAGTCAGCCCCAGCATTTT. This encodes CASSFDGSQPQHF.

The rearrangement uses TRBV18 and TRBJ2-1; D perhaps matches TRBD2 (5 bases). Germline loops: CDR1 KGHSH, CDR2 LQKENI. V dropped 3 bases and J dropped 5 bases, with 11 bases sitting between them. This CDR3 comprises 14 residues. DNA of the CDR3: TGTGCCAGCTCACCCTCCCGCGGGCACAATGAGCAGTTCTTC. Protein: CASSPSRGHNEQFF. Combining the CDR3 with reference TRBV18 and TRBJ2-1 gives the whole variable domain NAGVMQNPRHLVRRRGQEARLRCSPMKGHSHVYWYRQLPEEGLKFMVYLQKENIIDESGMPKERFSAEFPKEGPSILRIQQVVRGDSAAYFCASSPSRGHNEQFFGPGTRLTVL.

This chain connects TRBV6-6 to TRBJ1-4; D is perhaps TRBD1 (5 bases). The CDR3 has 13 residues. Trimming took 6 bases from V and 4 from J, leaving 9 bases between them. The germline CDR1 and CDR2 sequences are MNHNY and SVGAGI (reference sequence). The CDR3 sequence: CASRRGINEKLFF. The DNA of the CDR3 is TGTGCCAGCAGACGGGGGATTAATGAAAAACTGTTTTTT.

V usage is TRBV7-3 and J usage is TRBJ2-1; perhaps TRBD2 as D (5 bases). CDR1 and CDR2 from the germline V gene are SGHTA and FQGTGA. The CDR3 contains 13 residues. Trimming left V 8 bases short and J 0 bases short, with 8 bases between. The CDR3 sequence: CASGSGSYNEQFF. The CDR3 DNA reads TGTGCCAGCGGGAGTGGCTCCTACAATGAGCAGTTCTTC.

This sequence joins TRBV9 and TRBJ2-2; 10 nucleotides line up with TRBD1. V lost 3 bases, J lost 5 bases, and 4 bases stayed unmatched. There are 15 residues in the CDR3. The germline V gene encodes CDR1 SGDLS and CDR2 YYNGEE. CDR3 in DNA: TGTGCCAGCAGCGCTGGGACAGGGGAAACCGGGGAGCTGTTTTTT. Amino acids: CASSAGTGETGELFF.

This clone was seen more than once but under ten times. The V call is TRBV27, the J call TRBJ2-1; the match to TRBD1 covers 9 bases. Germline V gives CDR1 MNHEY, CDR2 SMNVEV (reference sequence). The CDR3 covers 13 residues. The V and J ends lost 3 bases and 7 bases, in that order; junction bases with no gene match: 1. This CDR3 reads CASSFGTGNEQFF. Here the CDR3 DNA reads TGTGCCAGCAGTTTCGGGACAGGGAATGAGCAGTTCTTC.

The rearrangement joins TRBV28 to TRBJ1-2, with 9 nucleotides matching TRBD1. Germline V gene lookup returns CDR1 MDHEN and CDR2 SYDVKM. This CDR3 region has 15 residues. Trimming removed 10 bases from V and 6 bases from J; junction bases left unmatched: 15. DNA of the CDR3: TGTGCCACCAGGGGGACAGGGAGGTTGATCGATGGCTACACCTTC. Translation: CATRGTGRLIDGYTF.

V gene TRBV30 combines with J gene TRBJ2-6, with D unclear. V gave up 5 bases and J gave up 0 bases, with 5 bases separating them. Germline V lookup: CDR1 GTSNPN, CDR2 SVGIG (reference sequence). The CDR3 totals 13 residues. Written as DNA, the CDR3 is TGTGCCTGGTTCGGCTCTGGGGCCAACGTCCTGACTTTC. Residues: CAWFGSGANVLTF.

With regard to this clone: One end of the junction varies from germline; a read error may be responsible. The chain joins TRBV5-4 to TRBJ1-2; weak D call: TRBD1 (6 bases). The V gene's germline CDR1 is SGHNT and CDR2 YYREEE (reference sequence). The CDR3 length is 13 residues. The CDR3 reads CASSYWGGGLGNF. The CDR3 nucleotides are TGTGCCAGCAGCTACTGGGGGGGCGGGTTAGGAAACTTC.

This clone was found once. The chain carries TRBV9 and TRBJ2-5; the match to TRBD2 covers 12 bases. This CDR3 spans 15 amino acids. With 3 bases clipped from V and 3 bases from J, the junction kept 3 bases outside the gene matches. Germline CDR1 is SGDLS and CDR2 is YYNGEE. CDR3 sequence: CASSARLAGEETQYF. The CDR3 bases are TGTGCCAGCAGCGCCCGACTAGCGGGGGAAGAGACCCAGTACTTC.

The chain employs TRBV7-8 and TRBJ1-5, with D maybe TRBD1 (5 bases). There are 13 residues in the CDR3. Per the germline V gene, CDR1 is SGHVS and CDR2 is FQNEAQ. Between the trimmed V and J ends, which lost 5 bases and 2 bases, there was a span of 7 bases. The CDR3 reads CASSPGGNQPQHF. The CDR3 DNA is TGTGCCAGCAGCCCGGGGGGCAATCAGCCCCAGCATTTT.

The V and J genes are TRBV11-2 and TRBJ2-5; TRBD1 aligns across 10 bases. The J segment lost 5 bases and the V segment lost 3 bases, leaving 6 bases of the junction unmatched. This CDR3 is 15 amino acids long. Germline V lookup: CDR1 SGHAT, CDR2 FQNNGV. This CDR3 reads CASSLATGGMETQYF. CDR3 sequence (DNA): TGTGCCAGCAGCTTGGCGACAGGGGGCATGGAGACCCAGTACTTC. The variable domain in full, completed from reference TRBV11-2 and TRBJ2-5, reads EAGVAQSPRYKIIEKRQSVAFWCNPISGHATLYWYQQILGQGPKLLIQFQNNGVVDDSQLPKDRFSAERLKGVDSTLKIQPAKLEDSAVYLCASSLATGGMETQYFGPGTRLLVL.

This chain links TRBV9 with TRBJ2-1; 13 bases line up with TRBD2. Germline V gives CDR1 SGDLS, CDR2 YYNGEE. This CDR3 has 16 amino acids. V lost 3 bases to trimming and J lost 7 bases; unmatched junction nucleotides: 7. This CDR3 is CASSELAGGMLNEQFF. CDR3 coding DNA: TGTGCCAGCAGCGAACTAGCGGGGGGGATGCTGAATGAGCAGTTCTTC.

This rearrangement joins TRBV7-3 to TRBJ2-1; a weak D match, TRBD1 (5 bases). Per germline, CDR1 SGHTA and CDR2 FQGTGA. CDR3 size: 13 residues. Trimming took off 2 bases at V and 4 bases at J, with 6 bases between the two ends. The CDR3: CASSLQGYNEQFF. CDR3 DNA sequence: TGTGCCAGCAGCTTACAGGGATACAATGAGCAGTTCTTC.

The rearrangement uses TRBV7-2 and TRBJ1-1; a possible D gene is TRBD1 (5 bases). Germline values: CDR1 SGHTA, CDR2 FQGNSA. The CDR3 sequence is 11 residues long. Trimming removed 6 bases from V and 7 bases from J, with 9 bases in between. CDR3 nucleotides: TGTGCCAGCAGTTGGACAAGTGAAGCTTTCTTT. Protein: CASSWTSEAFF.